This T cell receptor (beta chain) is from a study of blood T cell repertoires in COVID-19. The wider study: Sites in the United States, Italy and Spain provided acute and convalescent COVID-19 samples. PBMCs, B-cell-depleted T cells, or T cells were the source of the cDNA or gDNA that made up the material.

Enrollment of patients from Seattle took place during active infection, with longitudinal follow-up. Per the original methods: How many nucleated cells were present was estimated from reference gene primer amplification. The protocol was immunoSEQ multiplex PCR, while the TCRdb copy is restricted to in-frame clones and leaves out a portion. The DNA was the basis for D and trimming; V, J and clone size are from that table. The repertoire holds 350,000 to 450,000 clones, with 65% to 90% as singletons. The receptor was isolated from a woman aged 60-75 years with COVID-19, enrolled during active disease. Source material: peripheral blood.

CDR3 amino acids: CASSQGVVGSGYTF. The CDR3 nucleotides read TGTGCCAGCAGCCAAGGGGTGGTAGGGAGTGGCTACACCTTC. This chain uses TRBV14 with TRBJ1-2; unclear D gene. Trimming pared 1 base from V and 7 bases from J, leaving 13 bases between. The length of the CDR3 is 14 residues. Germline V gene lookup returns CDR1 SGHDN and CDR2 FVKESK.